The source of this T cell receptor (beta chain) is a study of blood T cell repertoires in COVID-19. Background on the study: T cells, B-cell-depleted T cells, or PBMCs supplied cDNA or gDNA.

The CDR3 length is 18 residues. Germline V gene sequence: CDR1 MDHEN, CDR2 SYDVKM. Unmatched junction bases numbered 9, after V lost 5 bases and J lost 0 bases. Methods used by the authors: Amplification with reference gene primers provided the estimates of nucleated cell counts. Assay used: immunoSEQ multiplex PCR; TCRdb lists only in-frame clones, some missing. V and J calls and clone size are given by that table; D and trimming were obtained from the DNA. Of some 90,000 clones in the sample, roughly 83% are singletons; the top ten hold 9.5% to 12%. This sequence originates from a human donor in a cohort sampled during active COVID-19. The V gene is TRBV28, the J gene TRBJ1-6; 8 nucleotides line up with TRBD1. The sequenced sample consisted of peripheral blood. The CDR3 DNA follows: TGTGCCAGCAGTCTAGGACAGGGTGTAAACTCCTATAATTCACCCCTCCACTTT. It specifies CASSLGQGVNSYNSPLHF.